This T cell receptor beta chain was identified in a study of blood T cells in healthy people across ages. A second about 6 to 11 cycle PCR used barcoded and J-beta primers. A minimum of 3 million CDR3-containing paired-end reads was obtained for each sample. Each CDR3 protein gets one entry after TCRdb re-called the 5' RACE reads with MiXCR. The sample includes around 1,700,000 distinct CDR3 sequences, roughly 28% seen only once; the top ten take about 8%. Each individual donor underwent a draw of around 9.8 milliliters of peripheral blood. The CDR3 length is 16 residues. With 5 bases clipped from V and 2 bases from J, the junction kept 6 bases outside the gene matches. CDR1 and CDR2 from the germline V gene are SNHLY and FYNNEI.

The TCR sequence derives from a woman aged 25-40 years in good health. Sequenced sample: blood. The chain employs TRBV2 and TRBJ2-3, with 11 bases identical to TRBD1. CDR3 residues: CASSSGTGGPTDTQYF. The CDR3 DNA follows: TGTGCCAGCAGTTCTGGGACAGGGGGACCCACAGATACGCAGTATTTT.